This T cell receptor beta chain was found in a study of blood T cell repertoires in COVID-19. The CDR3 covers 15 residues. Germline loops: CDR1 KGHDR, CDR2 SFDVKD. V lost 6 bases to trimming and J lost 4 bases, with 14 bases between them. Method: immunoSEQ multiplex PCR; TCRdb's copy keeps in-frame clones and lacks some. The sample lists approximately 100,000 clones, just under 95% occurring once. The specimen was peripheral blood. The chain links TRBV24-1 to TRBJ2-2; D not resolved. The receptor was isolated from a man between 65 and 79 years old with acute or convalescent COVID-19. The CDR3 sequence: CATSSVPPGTGELFF. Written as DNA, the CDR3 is TGTGCCACCAGTAGCGTTCCCCCGGGCACCGGGGAGCTGTTTTTT.